A selection of T cell receptor beta chains follows, all from one sample in a study of T cells after yellow fever vaccination. TCRdb analysed the 5' RACE reads with MiXCR anew, one entry per CDR3 protein. Here the sample spans approximately 300,000 distinct CDR3 sequences, around 11% being singletons. The source material was CD4+ T cells sorted from PBMCs, sampled 45 days after the yellow fever booster vaccination. The receptors derive from a man between 18 and 29 years old who received the YFV17D yellow fever vaccine. Both conserved end residues are trimmed from each CDR3. Fields, in order: clone size, V gene, CDR3 length, J gene, CDR3 protein. Size is omitted from some rows. Given values are once, few, many or a class for expanded clones.

>-|TRBV20-1|11|TRBJ1-2
SAPNRVNYGYT
>few|TRBV6-6|12|TRBJ2-5
ASRPRQVVWTQY
>-|TRBV19|13|TRBJ1-5
ASTLGTAGYQPQH
>few|TRBV7-9|13|TRBJ1-6
ASSLESAGDSPLH
>-|TRBV11-2|11|TRBJ2-3
ASRNPATDTQY
>-|TRBV2|11|TRBJ1-1
ASRPEMNTEAF
>-|TRBV18|11|TRBJ2-1
ASSPGLAHEQF
>-|TRBV29-1|11|TRBJ2-1
SHSGGLDNEQF
>-|TRBV7-8|15|TRBJ2-1
ASSLRTSGPSYNEQF
>many|TRBV4-3|14|TRBJ2-4
ASSPGTEVAKNIQY
>many|TRBV29-1|14|TRBJ2-1
SVAGGGDRADNEQF
>-|TRBV30|11|TRBJ2-7
AWSRDSSYEQY
>many|TRBV4-3|14|TRBJ1-2
ASSRTGGSFNYGYT
>few|TRBV29-1|12|TRBJ2-3
SHGTSGYTDTQY
>-|TRBV20-1|13|TRBJ1-5
SAIYRDRGSQPQH
>few|TRBV7-8|13|TRBJ2-1
ASSLSRQGWNEQF
>-|TRBV18|12|TRBJ1-6
ASSPEPYNSPLH
>few|TRBV6-5|11|TRBJ1-2
ASRREANYGYT
>many|TRBV12-3/TRBV12-4|11|TRBJ1-2
ASSPGLTVGYT
>-|TRBV19|11|TRBJ1-1
ASSGQIGTEAF